This TCR beta chain was captured by sequencing in a study of T cell changes during pregnancy in multiple sclerosis. This CDR3 spans 17 amino acids. Germline loops: CDR1 WSHSY, CDR2 SAAADI. The germline V and J ends were trimmed by 3 bases and 2 bases, with 14 bases remaining between them. The table lists this clone with a count of one. Produced via immunoSEQ multiplex PCR; TCRdb's table is partial and in-frame only. The sample comprises under 150,000 clones, approximately 96% of which are singletons, and about 0.45% rests with the top ten. The material was peripheral blood, obtained after pregnancy. The sequence derives from a female donor with multiple sclerosis, enrolled in a pregnancy study. This rearrangement joins TRBV10-2 to TRBJ1-6, with D hard to call. The CDR3 is CASSDPTRTTYNSPLHF. The CDR3 DNA sequence: TGCGCCAGCAGTGACCCGACACGGACTACCTATAATTCACCCCTCCACTTT.